The entry that follows covers one T cell receptor beta chain sequence. The antigen remains unidentified. Assay used: immunoSEQ multiplex PCR; TCRdb lists only in-frame clones, some missing. The data contain tens of thousands of clones, roughly 90% of them singletons. This record comes from a study of PD-1 blockade in classical Hodgkin lymphoma. CDR1 and CDR2 from the germline V gene are SGDLS and YYNGEE. This CDR3 is 15 amino acids long. After removal of 3 bases from V and 7 bases from J, the junction contained 7 bases not matched to a gene. Whole-study results and caveats: With respect to the repertoire differences, their causes, possibly disease activity or prior therapy, remain undefined. Relative to healthy donors, newly diagnosed patients reportedly had lower baseline TCR diversity, which was reported as lower still in relapsed/refractory patients.

The sample's time point: newly diagnosed, previously untreated cHL patient sample. Thawed PBMCs yielded CD4+ T cells through magnetic negative selection. PBMCs from untreated, newly diagnosed classical Hodgkin lymphoma were comparison samples. Material for sequencing was CD4+ T cells from blood. The clonotype comes from a human donor with classical Hodgkin lymphoma. The rearrangement uses TRBV9 and TRBJ2-1; TRBD2 aligns across 10 bases. This chain's CDR3 is CASSALAGVGNEQFF. CDR3 nucleotide sequence: TGTGCCAGCAGCGCCCTAGCGGGAGTGGGGAATGAGCAGTTCTTC. The variable domain in full, completed from reference TRBV9 and TRBJ2-1, reads DSGVTQTPKHLITATGQRVTLRCSPRSGDLSVYWYQQSLDQGLQFLIQYYNGEERAKGNILERFSAQQFPDLHSELNLSSLELGDSALYFCASSALAGVGNEQFFGPGTRLTVL.